Listed here is a single TCR beta chain. The entry originates in a study of cytomegalovirus exposure and HLA in healthy donors. This CDR3 spans 16 amino acids. V shed 2 bases, J shed 0 bases, and the junction held 7 bases outside the gene matches. Germline CDR1 reads SGHRS; CDR2 reads YFSETQ. PCR was performed using 60 Vbeta and 13 Jbeta primers. Assay: immunoSEQ multiplex PCR; the TCRdb copy retains only in-frame clones and omits some. The table has about 210,000 clones, more than 75% seen once. Material for sequencing was PBMCs. This receptor was identified in a man in his forties or fifties in good health and CMV-seropositive. This chain connects TRBV5-1 to TRBJ1-1; 7 bases are a match to TRBD1. CDR3 sequence reads: CASSFRDSLLNTEAFF. The CDR3 DNA is TGCGCCAGCAGCTTCCGGGACAGTCTTTTGAACACTGAAGCTTTCTTT.